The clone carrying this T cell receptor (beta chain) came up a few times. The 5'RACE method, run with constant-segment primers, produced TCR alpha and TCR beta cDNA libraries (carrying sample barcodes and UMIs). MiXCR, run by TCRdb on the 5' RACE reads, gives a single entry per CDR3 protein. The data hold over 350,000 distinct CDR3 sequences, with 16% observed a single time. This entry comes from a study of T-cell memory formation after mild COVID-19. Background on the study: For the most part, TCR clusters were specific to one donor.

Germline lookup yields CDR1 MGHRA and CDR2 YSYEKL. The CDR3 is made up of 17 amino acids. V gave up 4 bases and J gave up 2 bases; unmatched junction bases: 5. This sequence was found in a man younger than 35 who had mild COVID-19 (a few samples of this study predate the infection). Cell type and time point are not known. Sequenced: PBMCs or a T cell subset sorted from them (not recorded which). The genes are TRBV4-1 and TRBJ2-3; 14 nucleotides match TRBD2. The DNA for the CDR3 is TGCGCCAGCAGCCCACGGACTAGCGGGGGGTACACAGATACGCAGTATTTT. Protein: CASSPRTSGGYTDTQYF.